Presented here are 24 T cell receptor beta chains from one specimen sequenced in a study of blood T cells in healthy people across ages. Primers used in a second PCR of about 6 to 11 cycles were a sample-barcoded 5' primer and a J-beta primer mix. TCRdb called the 5' RACE reads again in MiXCR, with one record for every CDR3 protein. The sample has 750,000 to 1,000,000 distinct CDR3 sequences; 25% to 35% are singletons. This same sample was also taken into another study, of T cells of mothers and their children.

Sequencing input: blood. The receptors here all came from a woman aged 40 to 50 in good health.

There are a few counts of this clonotype. The chain recombines TRBV6-6 with TRBJ1-5; D gene unclear. V was cut by 2 bases and J by 0 bases, with 11 bases left in between. The CDR3 extends over 16 amino acids. Germline CDR1 reads MNHNY; CDR2 reads SVGAGI (reference sequence). The CDR3 sequence: CASSYETPYSNQPQHF. The CDR3 bases are TGTGCCAGCAGTTACGAAACACCTTATAGCAATCAGCCCCAGCATTTT.

This clonotype was picked up a small number of times. This chain joins TRBV12-3 or TRBV12-4 and TRBJ2-4; D possibly corresponds to TRBD1 (6 bases). Deletions cut 8 bases from V and 4 bases from J, with 18 bases between. This CDR3 is built from 15 residues. CDR3 bases: TGTGCCAGCGGCCAGAACACAGGGCTTAAAAACATTCAGTACTTC. This codes for CASGQNTGLKNIQYF.

At least ten counts were recorded for this clonotype. The J gene is TRBJ2-7, the V gene TRBV7-9; 7 bases agree with TRBD2. Germline trimming cut 3 bases from V and 3 bases from J; bases unmatched to any gene: 5. The CDR3 runs 14 residues. Germline CDR1 and CDR2: SEHNR and FQNEAQ (reference sequence). This chain's CDR3 is CASSLERGYYEQYF. For the CDR3, the DNA is TGTGCCAGCAGCTTGGAGCGGGGCTACTACGAGCAGTACTTC.

This clonotype was detected many times. V usage is TRBV6-1 and J usage is TRBJ1-1; D remains unclear. The V and J ends lost 0 bases and 1 base respectively, with 3 bases between them. CDR3 size: 13 residues. Germline assignment: CDR1 MNHNS and CDR2 SASEGT. The CDR3 sequence: CASSEAENTEAFF. CDR3 bases: TGTGCCAGCAGTGAAGCAGAGAACACTGAAGCTTTCTTT.

This clonotype came up many times. The J gene is TRBJ2-7, the V gene TRBV9, with D unresolved. Germline V gives CDR1 SGDLS, CDR2 YYNGEE. V was trimmed by 3 bases and J by 2 bases, leaving 12 bases between them. The CDR3 runs to 14 residues. The CDR3 DNA is TGTGCCAGCAGCGGAGGCTTTGGGACCTACGAGCAGTACTTC. Translation: CASSGGFGTYEQYF.

Note on this clonotype: This may be a read error, as it is one base from a much larger clone. This chain uses TRBV28 with TRBJ2-5, with 11 nucleotides matching TRBD1. Germline V gives CDR1 MDHEN, CDR2 SYDVKM. Losses at the gene ends were 5 bases for V and 11 bases for J; bases not matched to a gene: 10. The CDR3 extends over 14 amino acids. This CDR3 is CASSRDRGIDEQYF. CDR3 DNA: TGTGCCAGCAGTCGGGACAGGGGGATCGATGAGCAGTACTTC.

This clonotype was seen a handful of times. The rearrangement links TRBV28 to TRBJ2-7; perhaps TRBD2 as D (6 bases). Looked up from germline, CDR1 is MDHEN and CDR2 is SYDVKM. V gave up 4 bases and J gave up 5 bases, with 6 bases separating them. The CDR3 extends over 11 amino acids. CDR3 DNA: TGTGCCAGCAGTTCGGGAGACGAGCAGTACTTC. Protein product: CASSSGDEQYF.

In this sample, this clonotype turned up a few times. This clone may be a read error of a much larger clone one base away. The genes are TRBV7-9 and TRBJ2-7; TRBD2 might be the D (6 bases). Looked up from germline, CDR1 is SEHNR and CDR2 is FQNEAQ (reference sequence). This CDR3 is built from 15 residues. In DNA, the CDR3 is TGTGCCAGCACCCCGCTTGGGGGGACGGTGTACGACCAGTACTTC. It encodes CASTPLGGTVYDQYF.

At least ten counts were recorded for this clonotype. The chain joins TRBV20-1 to TRBJ1-2; a weak D match, TRBD1 (5 bases). There are 13 residues in the CDR3. Germline loops: CDR1 DFQATT, CDR2 SNEGSKA (reference sequence). Trimming shortened V by 6 bases and J by 2 bases, and 13 bases separated the two germline ends. Here the CDR3 DNA reads TGCAGTGCCGGGGACCAGGTGAACTATGGCTACACCTTC. This codes for CSAGDQVNYGYTF.

The chain uses TRBV6-1 and TRBJ1-2; no reliable D call. The V end was cut by 0 bases, the J end by 0 bases, with 11 bases between. Germline V gene lookup returns CDR1 MNHNS and CDR2 SASEGT. The CDR3 has 16 residues. CDR3 protein: CASSEASTSPNYGYTF. DNA of the CDR3: TGTGCCAGCAGTGAAGCGAGCACATCTCCTAACTATGGCTACACCTTC.

The rearrangement links TRBV20-1 to TRBJ2-1, with 7 bases lining up with TRBD2. J was trimmed by 7 bases and V by 8 bases; bases with no gene match: 17. The CDR3 spans 15 residues. Germline CDR1 and CDR2: DFQATT and SNEGSKA (reference sequence). The chain's CDR3 is CSPGRAAGSRNEQFF. In DNA, the CDR3 is TGCAGTCCCGGAAGGGCAGCGGGGAGTCGGAATGAGCAGTTCTTC.

This clonotype came up a few times. The chain recombines TRBV28 with TRBJ1-1, with 8 positions matching TRBD1. Germline CDR1 is MDHEN and CDR2 is SYDVKM. V gave up 2 bases and J gave up 7 bases; unmatched junction bases: 3. CDR3 length: 13 residues. The CDR3 nucleotides are TGTGCCAGCAGTTTACAGGGGGCAGGTGAAGCTTTCTTT. Its protein product is CASSLQGAGEAFF.

This clonotype was picked up a small number of times. This sequence joins TRBV7-3 and TRBJ2-1, with D perhaps TRBD2 (6 bases). Trimming pared 1 base from V and 8 bases from J, leaving 9 bases between. Germline-derived CDR1 and CDR2 are SGHTA and FQGTGA. The length of the CDR3 is 13 residues. CDR3 loop: CASSLITSHEQFF. CDR3 sequence (DNA): TGTGCCAGCAGCTTAATCACTAGCCATGAGCAGTTCTTC.

V gene TRBV20-1 combines with J gene TRBJ2-4; unclear D gene. In germline, CDR1 is DFQATT, CDR2 SNEGSKA (reference sequence). V lost 1 base, J lost 0 bases, and 22 bases lay in between. The length of the CDR3 is 19 residues. The chain's CDR3 is CSARAHGSLTGLAKNIQYF. For the CDR3, the DNA is TGCAGTGCTAGAGCTCACGGGTCCTTGACGGGTTTAGCCAAAAACATTCAGTACTTC.

The rearrangement joins TRBV12-3 or TRBV12-4 to TRBJ2-1, with unresolved D. The CDR3 sequence is 11 residues long. Deletions cut 6 bases from V and 12 bases from J, with 12 bases between. CDR3 in amino acids: CASRFERRQFF. CDR3 nucleotide sequence: TGTGCCAGCAGGTTTGAACGGAGGCAGTTCTTC.

This clonotype was seen at least ten times. The V gene is TRBV12-3 or TRBV12-4, the J gene TRBJ2-3, with D uncertain. V was shortened by 1 base and J by 0 bases, with 5 bases between the two germline ends. The CDR3 contains 14 residues. CDR3 coding DNA: TGTGCCAGCAGTTTAGACAGAAGCACAGATACGCAGTATTTT. It specifies CASSLDRSTDTQYF.

In this sample, this clonotype turned up many times. The V call is TRBV6-4, the J call TRBJ2-2; the match to TRBD1 covers 10 bases. The CDR3 totals 15 residues. Trimming removed 5 bases from V and 3 bases from J; junction bases left unmatched: 3. In germline, CDR1 is MRHNA, CDR2 SNTAGT. The CDR3 nucleotides are TGTGCCAGCAGTCCGGGACAGGGGTACACCGGGGAGCTGTTTTTT. Translating gives CASSPGQGYTGELFF.

The rearrangement joins TRBV5-1 to TRBJ2-3, with a possible D match to TRBD1 (5 bases). Trimming cost V 0 bases and J 1 base, with 9 bases left between them. Per the germline V gene, CDR1 is SGHRS and CDR2 is YFSETQ. There are 15 residues in the CDR3. The CDR3 here is CASSLEGAGTDTQYF. In DNA form, the CDR3 reads TGCGCCAGCAGCTTGGAAGGGGCGGGCACAGATACGCAGTATTTT.

The chain employs TRBV5-1 and TRBJ1-4; a weak D match, TRBD1 (5 bases). Trimming left V 2 bases short and J 5 bases short, with 13 bases between. This CDR3 is 15 amino acids long. Germline V CDR1 and CDR2: SGHRS, YFSETQ. CDR3 amino acids: CASSFDGGSNEKLFF. CDR3 DNA sequence: TGCGCCAGCAGCTTCGACGGGGGGTCGAATGAAAAACTGTTTTTT.

This clonotype was observed at least ten times. The chain joins TRBV18 to TRBJ2-6, with TRBD1 as a possible D gene (6 bases). From germline, CDR1 is KGHSH and CDR2 LQKENI. The CDR3 has 18 amino acids. V gave up 3 bases and J gave up 0 bases, with 15 bases separating them. This chain's CDR3 is CASSPRAQGSSGANVLTF. CDR3 coding DNA: TGTGCCAGCTCACCGCGTGCGCAGGGGAGCTCTGGGGCCAACGTCCTGACTTTC.

This clonotype showed up just once. The genes are TRBV7-3 and TRBJ2-6; 7 bases align to TRBD1. CDR1 SGHTA and CDR2 FQGTGA come from the germline V gene. The V segment lost 5 bases and the J segment 0 bases; nucleotides outside the gene matches: 7. The CDR3 sequence is 17 residues long. CDR3 bases: TGTGCCAGCAGCCTGGGACAGCATCTCTCTGGGGCCAACGTCCTGACTTTC. Translated, it gives CASSLGQHLSGANVLTF.

This clonotype was picked up many times. The chain couples TRBV20-1 to TRBJ2-7, with TRBD1 identical over 8 bases. V was pared by 3 bases and J by 6 bases, with 7 bases of the junction left unmatched. Germline V lookup: CDR1 DFQATT, CDR2 SNEGSKA (reference sequence). The CDR3 runs 13 residues. DNA of the CDR3: TGCAGTGCTAGTCGGACAGGGATCGGCGAGCAGTACTTC. It yields the protein CSASRTGIGEQYF.

The V and J genes are TRBV12-3 or TRBV12-4 and TRBJ2-1; D is undetermined. The CDR3 is made up of 13 amino acids. The V and J ends lost 5 bases and 4 bases respectively, with 9 bases between them. The CDR3 loop is CASSDTRYNEQFF. The CDR3 DNA sequence: TGTGCCAGCAGTGATACCAGGTACAATGAGCAGTTCTTC.

The V gene is TRBV7-3, the J gene TRBJ2-5; no clear D gene. Germline CDR1 and CDR2: SGHTA and FQGTGA. The CDR3 consists of 16 residues. The ends were cut back, 0 bases at V and 2 bases at J, with 13 bases in the middle. DNA of the CDR3: TGTGCCAGCAGCTTAACGTCGAACTGGGAACAAGAGACCCAGTACTTC. Residues: CASSLTSNWEQETQYF.